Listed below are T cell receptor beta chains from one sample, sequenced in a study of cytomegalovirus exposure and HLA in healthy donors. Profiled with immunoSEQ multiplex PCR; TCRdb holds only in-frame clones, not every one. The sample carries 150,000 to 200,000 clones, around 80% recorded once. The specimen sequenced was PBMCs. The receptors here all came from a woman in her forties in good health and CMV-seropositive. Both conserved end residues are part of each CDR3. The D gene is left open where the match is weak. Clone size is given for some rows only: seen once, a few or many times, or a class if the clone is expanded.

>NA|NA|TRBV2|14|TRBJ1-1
TGTGCCAGCAAGTCCCAGGGCGTAGGGACTGAAGCTTTCTTT
CASKSQGVGTEAFF
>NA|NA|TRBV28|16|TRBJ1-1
TGTGCCAGCAGTCCCCCCTCGGGAGGGGGTCCTCCTGAAGCTTTCTTT
CASSPPSGGGPPEAFF
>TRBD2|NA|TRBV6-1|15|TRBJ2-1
TGTGCCAGCAGCCGCGGGACTAGCGTTTCCGAGGAGCAGTTCTTC
CASSRGTSVSEEQFF
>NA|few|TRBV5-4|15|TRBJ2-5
TGTGCCAGCAGCCCAACGTTCAGGGAATTAGAGACCCAGTACTTC
CASSPTFRELETQYF
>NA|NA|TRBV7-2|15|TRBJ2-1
TGTGCCAGCAGCCCGGCCACCGGGAGTTACAATGAGCAGTTCTTC
CASSPATGSYNEQFF
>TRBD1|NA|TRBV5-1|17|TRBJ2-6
TGCGCCAGCAGCTTCGGGACAGGGGTTTCTGGGGCCAACGGCCTGACTTTC
CASSFGTGVSGANGLTF
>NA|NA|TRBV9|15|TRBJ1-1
TGTGCCAGCAGCCCCGAGGCAGGGGTGGAGACTGAAGCTTTCTTT
CASSPEAGVETEAFF
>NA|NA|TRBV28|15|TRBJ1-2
TGTGCCAGCAGTCTTTTCAGGGGTAGAGGGTATGGCTACACCTTC
CASSLFRGRGYGYTF
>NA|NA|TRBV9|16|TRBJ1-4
NA
CASSVGPGSTNEKLFF
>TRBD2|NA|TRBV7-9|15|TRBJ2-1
TGTGCCAGCAGCCTAGAGCGGGGGCCTCTTAATGAGCAGTTCTTC
CASSLERGPLNEQFF
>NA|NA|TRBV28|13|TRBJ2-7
TGTGCCAGCAGTTTAATAGGGGCCTACGAGCAGTACTTC
CASSLIGAYEQYF
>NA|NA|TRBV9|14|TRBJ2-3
TGTGCCAGCAGCGTAGGCGTGGGCACAGATACGCAGTATTTT
CASSVGVGTDTQYF
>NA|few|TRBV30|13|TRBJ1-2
TGTGCCTGGAGTGTAACGGAGACCTATGGCTACACCTTC
CAWSVTETYGYTF
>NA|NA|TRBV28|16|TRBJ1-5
TGTGCCAGCAGAATTACCGACAGGCGAACAAATCAGCCCCAGCATTTT
CASRITDRRTNQPQHF
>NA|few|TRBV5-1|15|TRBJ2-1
TGCGCCAGCAGCCCCCCTGGGGGGTCTAAGAATGAGCAGTTCTTC
CASSPPGGSKNEQFF
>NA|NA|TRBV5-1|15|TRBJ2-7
TGCGCCAGCAGCTTGGATGCCGAACAGCCCTACGAGCAGTACTTC
CASSLDAEQPYEQYF
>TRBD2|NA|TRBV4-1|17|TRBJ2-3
TGCGCCAGCAGCCAGGACACTAGCGGAGCTATCACAGATACGCAGTATTTT
CASSQDTSGAITDTQYF
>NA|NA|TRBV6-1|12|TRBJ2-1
TGTGCCAGCAGTGAACGGAGCAATGAGCAGTTCTTC
CASSERSNEQFF
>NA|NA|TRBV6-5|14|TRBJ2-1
TGTGCCAGCAGTTACTCGAGACAGCTTAATGAGCAGTTCTTC
CASSYSRQLNEQFF
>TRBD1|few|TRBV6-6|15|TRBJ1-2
TGTGCCAGCAGACGACCGGGACAGGGGGACTATGGCTACACCTTC
CASRRPGQGDYGYTF